This entry lists 8 T cell receptor beta chains sequenced from one sample in a study of T cells after yellow fever vaccination. TCRdb reprocessed the 5' RACE reads with MiXCR, giving one entry per CDR3 protein. Of about 13,000 distinct CDR3 sequences in the sample, 4% to 6% were seen once. The sample here was PBMCs, either bulk or a sorted T-cell subset (CD4+, CD8+, memory, or dextramer-sorted; not recorded which), taken 45 days after the yellow fever booster vaccination. These receptors were obtained from a man aged 30 to 45 who received the YFV17D yellow fever vaccine.

In this sample, this clonotype turned up many times. The chain carries TRBV7-2 and TRBJ2-7, with D maybe TRBD1 (5 bases). The V gene's germline CDR1 is SGHTA and CDR2 FQGNSA. Trimming took 8 bases from V and 4 from J, leaving 15 bases between them. This CDR3 spans 13 amino acids. CDR3 in amino acids: CASQGSLGYEQYF. The CDR3 nucleotides read TGTGCCAGCCAGGGTAGCTTAGGGTACGAGCAGTACTTC.

This clonotype was observed many times. The chain links TRBV6-2 or TRBV6-3 to TRBJ2-7; D gene ambiguous. CDR1 MNHEY and CDR2 SVGEGT come from the germline V gene. This CDR3 comprises 14 residues. V dropped 0 bases and J dropped 7 bases, with 13 bases sitting between them. This chain's CDR3 is CASSYSDLRKEQYF. The CDR3, as DNA: TGTGCCAGCAGTTACTCGGATCTTCGGAAAGAGCAGTACTTC.

At least ten counts were recorded for this clonotype. This chain links TRBV3-1 with TRBJ2-4; D not certain. From germline, CDR1 is LGHDT and CDR2 YNNKEL (reference sequence). Between the trimmed V and J ends, which lost 0 bases and 7 bases, there was a span of 22 bases. This CDR3 is built from 18 residues. The CDR3 region is CASSQDGSEPVKANIQYF. The DNA of the CDR3 is TGTGCCAGCAGCCAAGATGGGTCAGAACCGGTTAAGGCGAACATTCAGTACTTC.

In its sample, this clonotype was seen many times. This rearrangement joins TRBV4-3 to TRBJ2-6; D uncertain. Trimming removed 2 bases from V and 3 bases from J, with 5 bases in between. The germline gives CDR1 LGHNA, CDR2 YSLEER. The CDR3 is made up of 14 amino acids. In nucleotides, the CDR3 is TGCGCCAGCAGCCAAATCAGTGGGGCCAACGTCCTGACTTTC. Translating it yields CASSQISGANVLTF.

This clonotype showed up many times. The gene calls are TRBV11-2 and TRBJ2-1; maybe TRBD2 (6 bases). V was shortened by 5 bases and J by 4 bases, with 15 bases between the two germline ends. Germline V gene sequence: CDR1 SGHAT, CDR2 FQNNGV. CDR3 size: 15 residues. CDR3 region: CASSPISGYYNEQFF. CDR3 in DNA: TGTGCCAGCAGCCCGATCAGCGGGTATTACAATGAGCAGTTCTTC.

This clonotype has ten or more counts. V is TRBV5-6 and J is TRBJ1-1; D call uncertain. V was clipped by 0 bases and J by 4 bases, with 7 bases between them. The CDR3 extends over 13 amino acids. Germline CDR1 is SGHDT and CDR2 is YYEEEE. For the CDR3, the DNA is TGTGCCAGCAGCTTGGCCACCGGCACTGAAGCTTTCTTT. Translating it yields CASSLATGTEAFF.

This clonotype was found many times. The chain employs TRBV6-5 and TRBJ2-7; a possible D gene is TRBD1 (6 bases). Germline lookup yields CDR1 MNHEY and CDR2 SVGAGI. The CDR3 extends over 14 amino acids. Trimming stripped 7 bases from V and 7 bases from J, with 20 bases between. This chain's CDR3 is CASTPQGYFGEQYF. CDR3 bases: TGTGCCAGCACCCCACAGGGCTACTTTGGAGAGCAGTACTTC.

This clonotype has a count of ten or more. V and J are TRBV5-5 and TRBJ1-4, with 7 bases that match TRBD1. The CDR3 is 16 residues long. The trim removed 4 bases at V and 0 bases at J, leaving 6 bases unmatched. Per the germline V gene, CDR1 is SGHKS and CDR2 is YYEKEE (reference sequence). CDR3 sequence (DNA): TGTGCCAGCAGCGGGACAGTTCGTGCAACTAATGAAAAACTGTTTTTT. Translation: CASSGTVRATNEKLFF.